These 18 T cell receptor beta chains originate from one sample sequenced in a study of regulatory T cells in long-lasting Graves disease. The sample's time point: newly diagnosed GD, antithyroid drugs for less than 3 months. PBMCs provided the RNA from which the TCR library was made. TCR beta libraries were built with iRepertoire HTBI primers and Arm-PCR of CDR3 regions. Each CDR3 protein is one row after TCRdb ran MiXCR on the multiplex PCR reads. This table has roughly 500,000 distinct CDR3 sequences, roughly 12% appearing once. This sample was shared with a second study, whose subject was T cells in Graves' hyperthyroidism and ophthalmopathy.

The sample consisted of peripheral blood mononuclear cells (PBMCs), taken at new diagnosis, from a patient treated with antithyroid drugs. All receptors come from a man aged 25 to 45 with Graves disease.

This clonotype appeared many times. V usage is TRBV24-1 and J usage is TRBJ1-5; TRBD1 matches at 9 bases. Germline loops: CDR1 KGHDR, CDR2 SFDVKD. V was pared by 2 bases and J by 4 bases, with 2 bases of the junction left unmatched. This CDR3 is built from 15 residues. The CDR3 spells CATSDSGTGNQPQHF. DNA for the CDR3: TGTGCCACCAGTGATTCCGGGACAGGGAATCAGCCCCAGCATTTT.

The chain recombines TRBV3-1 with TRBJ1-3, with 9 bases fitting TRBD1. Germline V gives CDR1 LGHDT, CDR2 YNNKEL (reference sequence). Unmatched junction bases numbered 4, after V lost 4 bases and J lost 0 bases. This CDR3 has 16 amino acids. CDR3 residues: CASSLRTGASGNTIYF. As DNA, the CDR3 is TGTGCCAGCAGCCTTAGGACAGGGGCCTCTGGAAACACCATATATTTT.

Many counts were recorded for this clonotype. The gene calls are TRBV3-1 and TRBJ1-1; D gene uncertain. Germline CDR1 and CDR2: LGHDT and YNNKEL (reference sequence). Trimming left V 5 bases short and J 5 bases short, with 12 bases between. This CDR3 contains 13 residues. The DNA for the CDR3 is TGTGCCAGCAGCTCTCTTTCTGGGACTGAAGCTTTCTTT. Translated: CASSSLSGTEAFF.

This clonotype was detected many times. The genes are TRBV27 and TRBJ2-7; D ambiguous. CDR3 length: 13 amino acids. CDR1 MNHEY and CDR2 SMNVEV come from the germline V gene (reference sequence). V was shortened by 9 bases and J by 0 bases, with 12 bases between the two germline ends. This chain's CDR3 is CARGKIPSYEQYF. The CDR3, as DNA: TGTGCCAGGGGCAAGATACCCTCCTACGAGCAGTACTTC.

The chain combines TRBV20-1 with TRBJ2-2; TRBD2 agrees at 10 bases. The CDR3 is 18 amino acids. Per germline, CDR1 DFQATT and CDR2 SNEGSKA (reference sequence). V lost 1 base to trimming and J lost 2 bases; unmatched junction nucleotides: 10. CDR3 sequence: CSARVKASGRINTGELFF. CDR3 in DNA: TGCAGTGCTAGAGTCAAAGCTAGCGGGAGAATAAACACCGGGGAGCTGTTTTTT.

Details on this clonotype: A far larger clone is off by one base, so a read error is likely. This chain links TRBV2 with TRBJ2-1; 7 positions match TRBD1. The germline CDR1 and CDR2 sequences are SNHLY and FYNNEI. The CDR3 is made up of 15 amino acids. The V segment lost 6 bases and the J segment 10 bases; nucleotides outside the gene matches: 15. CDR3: CASSFTTGSPYEQFF. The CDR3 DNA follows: TGTGCCAGCAGCTTCACGACAGGGAGTCCCTACGAGCAGTTCTTC. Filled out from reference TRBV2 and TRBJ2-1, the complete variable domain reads EPEVTQTPSHQVTQMGQEVILRCVPISNHLYFYWYRQILGQKVEFLVSFYNNEISEKSEIFDDQFSVERPDGSNFTLKIRSTKLEDSAMYFCASSFTTGSPYEQFFGPGTRLTVL.

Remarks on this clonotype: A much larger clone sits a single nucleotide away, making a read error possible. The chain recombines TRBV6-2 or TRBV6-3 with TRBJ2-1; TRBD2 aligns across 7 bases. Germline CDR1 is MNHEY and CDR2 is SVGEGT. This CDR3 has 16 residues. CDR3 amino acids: CASSDASGRSYNEQSF. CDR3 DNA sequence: TGTGCCAGCAGTGACGCTAGCGGACGCTCCTACAATGAGCAGTCCTTC.

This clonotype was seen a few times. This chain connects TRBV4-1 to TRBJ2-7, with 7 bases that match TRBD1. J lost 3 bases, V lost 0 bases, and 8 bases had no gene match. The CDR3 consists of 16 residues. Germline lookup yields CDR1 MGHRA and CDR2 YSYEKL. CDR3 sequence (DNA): TGCGCCAGCAGCCAAGAGCGGCGACAGGGCGTCTACGAGCAGTACTTC. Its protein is CASSQERRQGVYEQYF.

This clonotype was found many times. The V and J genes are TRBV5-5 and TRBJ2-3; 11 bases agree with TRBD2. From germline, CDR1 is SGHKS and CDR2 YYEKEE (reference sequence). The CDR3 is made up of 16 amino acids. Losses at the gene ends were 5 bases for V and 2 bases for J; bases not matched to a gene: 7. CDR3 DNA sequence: TGTGCCAGCAGAGTAGGGACTAGCGGCTTCACAGATACGCAGTATTTT. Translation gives CASRVGTSGFTDTQYF.

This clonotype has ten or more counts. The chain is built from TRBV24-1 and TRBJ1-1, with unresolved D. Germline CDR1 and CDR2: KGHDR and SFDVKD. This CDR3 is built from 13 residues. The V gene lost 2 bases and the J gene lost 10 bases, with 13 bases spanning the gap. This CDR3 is CATSDSDPPRAFF. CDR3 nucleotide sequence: TGTGCCACCAGTGATTCGGACCCCCCGAGAGCTTTCTTT.

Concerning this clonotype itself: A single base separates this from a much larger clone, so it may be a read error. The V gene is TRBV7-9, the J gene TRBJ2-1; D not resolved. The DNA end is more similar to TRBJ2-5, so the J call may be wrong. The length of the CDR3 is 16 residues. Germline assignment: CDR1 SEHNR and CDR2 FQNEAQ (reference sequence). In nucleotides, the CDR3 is TGTGCCAGCAGCTTAGGGATGGCAGATCACAAAGAGACCCAGTACTTC. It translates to CASSLGMADHKETQYF.

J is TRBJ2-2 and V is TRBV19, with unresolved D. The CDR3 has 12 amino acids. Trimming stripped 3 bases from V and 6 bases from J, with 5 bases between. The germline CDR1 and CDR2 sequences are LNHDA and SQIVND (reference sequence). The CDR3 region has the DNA TGTGCCAGTAGTATTGGCCCCGGGGAGCTGTTTTTT. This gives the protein CASSIGPGELFF. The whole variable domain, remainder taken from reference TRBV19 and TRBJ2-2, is DGGITQSPKYLFRKEGQNVTLSCEQNLNHDAMYWYRQDPGQGLRLIYYSQIVNDFQKGDIAEGYSVSREKKESFPLTVTSAQKNPTAFYLCASSIGPGELFFGEGSRLTVL.

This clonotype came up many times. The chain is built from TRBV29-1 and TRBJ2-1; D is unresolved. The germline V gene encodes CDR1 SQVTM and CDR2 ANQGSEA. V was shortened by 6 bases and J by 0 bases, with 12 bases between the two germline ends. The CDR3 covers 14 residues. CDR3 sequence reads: CSVRVRSSYNEQFF. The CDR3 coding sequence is TGCAGCGTCCGCGTCCGGAGCTCCTACAATGAGCAGTTCTTC.

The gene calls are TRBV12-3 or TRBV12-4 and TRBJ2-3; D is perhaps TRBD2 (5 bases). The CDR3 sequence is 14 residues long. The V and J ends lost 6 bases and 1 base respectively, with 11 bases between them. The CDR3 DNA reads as TGTGCCAGCAGCCGCGGACTGCGCACAGATACGCAGTATTTT. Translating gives CASSRGLRTDTQYF.

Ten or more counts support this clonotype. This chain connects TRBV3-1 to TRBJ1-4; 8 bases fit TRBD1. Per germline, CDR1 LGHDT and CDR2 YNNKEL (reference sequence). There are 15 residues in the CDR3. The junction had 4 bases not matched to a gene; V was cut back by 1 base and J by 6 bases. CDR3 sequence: CASSQVGGQDEKLFF. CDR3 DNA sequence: TGTGCCAGCAGCCAAGTAGGGGGACAGGATGAAAAACTGTTTTTT.

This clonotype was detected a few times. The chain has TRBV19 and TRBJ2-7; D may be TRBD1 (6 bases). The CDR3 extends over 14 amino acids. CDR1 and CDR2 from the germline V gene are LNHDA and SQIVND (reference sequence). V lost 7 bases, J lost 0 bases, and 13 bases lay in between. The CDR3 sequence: CASTRGPSSYEQYF. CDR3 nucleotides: TGTGCCAGTACCAGGGGCCCGAGCTCCTACGAGCAGTACTTC. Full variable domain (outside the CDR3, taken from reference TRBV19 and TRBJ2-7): DGGITQSPKYLFRKEGQNVTLSCEQNLNHDAMYWYRQDPGQGLRLIYYSQIVNDFQKGDIAEGYSVSREKKESFPLTVTSAQKNPTAFYLCASTRGPSSYEQYFGPGTRLTVT.

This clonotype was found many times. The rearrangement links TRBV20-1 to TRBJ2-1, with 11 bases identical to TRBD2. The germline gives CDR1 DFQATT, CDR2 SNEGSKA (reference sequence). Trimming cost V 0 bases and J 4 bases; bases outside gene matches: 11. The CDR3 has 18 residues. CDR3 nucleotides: TGCAGTGCTAGAGATCCCACTTCCGGGACTAGCGGATACAATGAGCAGTTCTTC. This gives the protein CSARDPTSGTSGYNEQFF.

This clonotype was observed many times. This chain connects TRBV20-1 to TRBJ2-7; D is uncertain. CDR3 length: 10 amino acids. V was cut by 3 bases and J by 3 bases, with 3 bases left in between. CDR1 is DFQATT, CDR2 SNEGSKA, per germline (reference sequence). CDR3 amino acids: CSASFYEQYF. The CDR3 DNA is TGCAGTGCTAGTTTCTACGAGCAGTACTTC.